One TCR beta chain is described in this entry. As yet, its antigen is unknown. This specimen belongs to a study of OX40 agonist ivuxolimab in advanced cancers. Across the whole study: Prior anti-PD-1, anti-PD-L1 or anti-CTLA-4 therapy was allowed; 35% to 40% had some. Study-wide points: It was not determined which antigens were specifically recognized by the peripheral T cells that had undergone clonal expansion.

Trimming shortened V by 1 base and J by 0 bases, and 11 bases separated the two germline ends. CDR1 SGHVS and CDR2 FQNEAQ come from the germline V gene. The CDR3 totals 16 residues. This table comes from immunoSEQ multiplex PCR, and its TCRdb copy is limited to in-frame clones, with some not included. The sample contains over 80,000 clones, just over 90% of which appear only once. This clonotype was sampled from an adult with an advanced solid tumor such as melanoma, head and neck, liver or kidney cancer. The J gene is TRBJ2-3, the V gene TRBV7-8; no clear D gene. Sequences were derived from CD4+ or CD8+ T cells sorted from blood, sampled in a trial of the OX40 agonist ivuxolimab. CDR3 in amino acids: CASSLEGRESTDTQYF. The CDR3 DNA follows: TGTGCCAGCAGCTTAGAGGGTCGAGAGAGCACAGATACGCAGTATTTT.